This T cell receptor (beta chain) was recorded in a study of blood T cells in healthy people across ages. Study-wide points: TCR beta diversity correlated strongly with naive T cell percentage.

Trimming cost V 0 bases and J 0 bases, with 9 bases left between them. The CDR3 loop spans 15 amino acids. In germline, CDR1 is SGHTA, CDR2 FQGNSA. Total RNA extraction produced at least 5 micrograms (per sample) for the study. As to this clonotype: Its antigen is unidentified.

Through a sample-barcoded 5' primer and a J-beta primer mix, a second PCR was run for roughly 7 to 12 cycles. Every single cDNA molecule received a tag from a template-switch adaptor with 12 random nucleotides. MiXCR, applied by TCRdb to the 5' RACE reads, yields one record per CDR3 protein. Of hundreds of thousands of distinct CDR3 sequences listed, about 48% were seen once; the top ten hold about an eighth. This clonotype originated in a man in his thirties or forties in good health. Input material: blood. V gene TRBV7-2 combines with J gene TRBJ2-7; D unclear. For the CDR3, the DNA is TGTGCCAGCAGCTTAGCGGCAGGTCACTCCTACGAGCAGTACTTC. It specifies CASSLAAGHSYEQYF.